The present TCR beta chain was sequenced within a study of OX40 agonist ivuxolimab in advanced cancers. Background on the study: At 82.7% male, the cohort had a mean age of approximately 60 years, ranging from about 20 to 80.

About this clone itself: The antigen is undetermined.

The repertoire was sequenced with immunoSEQ multiplex PCR; TCRdb's copy has only in-frame clones and lacks some. The sample gives around 150,000 clones, 90% to 95% of which show up once; about 0.3% is in the top ten. Germline CDR1 SGDLS, CDR2 YYNGEE. V lost 2 bases and J lost 2, with 11 bases in between. The CDR3 loop spans 15 amino acids. Study-level results: Patients who responded partially at 0.1-3.0 mg/kg showed clonal expansion ranking among the lowest. At 0.1 to 3.0 mg/kg and by week 6, clonal expansion occurred in CD4+ and CD8+ blood T cells.

V usage is TRBV9 and J usage is TRBJ2-1; no clear D. This clonotype originated in an adult with an advanced solid tumor such as melanoma, head and neck, liver or kidney cancer. The sample was CD4+ or CD8+ T cells sorted from blood, taken in a trial of the OX40 agonist ivuxolimab. The chain's CDR3 is CASSVSLVTYNEQFF. The CDR3 coding sequence is TGTGCCAGCAGCGTCAGCCTAGTTACCTACAATGAGCAGTTCTTC.